What follows are 19 T cell receptor beta chains derived from one specimen sequenced in a study of OX40 agonist ivuxolimab in advanced cancers. Libraries were constructed by the immunoSEQ multiplex PCR assay. TCRdb stores this immuneACCESS table with in-frame sequences only. Part of the clones is absent; in the studies checked, under half of the shortfall reflects unresolved V genes, and no reason is known for the rest. This sample holds fewer than 15,000 clones; 84% were observed only once. Around 24% of the sample is taken by the ten largest. Source: CD4+ or CD8+ T cells sorted from blood, taken in a trial of the OX40 agonist ivuxolimab. The receptors shown here come from an adult with an advanced solid tumor such as melanoma, head and neck, liver or kidney cancer.

The chain links TRBV7-9 to TRBJ1-1; D gene unclear. Germline CDR1 is SEHNR and CDR2 is FQNEAQ (reference sequence). CDR3 length: 13 amino acids. V was shortened by 1 base and J by 9 bases, with 12 bases between the two germline ends. The CDR3 protein is CASSLDLAEKAFF. DNA of the CDR3: TGTGCCAGCAGCTTAGATCTGGCAGAAAAAGCTTTCTTT.

The chain couples TRBV9 to TRBJ1-2, with 8 bases fitting TRBD1. The germline V gene encodes CDR1 SGDLS and CDR2 YYNGEE. J was trimmed by 4 bases and V by 4 bases; bases with no gene match: 9. The length of the CDR3 is 15 residues. As DNA, the CDR3 is TGTGCCAGCAGCTCGGACCGACAGGGGCTCTATGGCTACACCTTC. Its protein product is CASSSDRQGLYGYTF.

The V call is TRBV7-9, the J call TRBJ2-3; 11 positions agree with TRBD2. The J segment lost 7 bases and the V segment lost 4 bases, leaving 7 bases of the junction unmatched. The CDR3 runs 15 residues. Germline CDR1 and CDR2: SEHNR and FQNEAQ (reference sequence). Here the CDR3 DNA reads TGTGCCAGCAGCTCCCCGCTAGCGGGAGGTTATACGCAGTATTTT. It is translated as CASSSPLAGGYTQYF.

This chain uses TRBV27 with TRBJ2-2; D call uncertain. The CDR3 totals 11 residues. Trimming took 8 bases from V and 3 from J, leaving 4 bases between them. Germline-derived CDR1 and CDR2 are MNHEY and SMNVEV (reference sequence). CDR3 sequence: CASEHTGELFF. The DNA of the CDR3 is TGTGCCAGCGAGCACACCGGGGAGCTGTTTTTT.

The rearrangement links TRBV13 to TRBJ2-5, with D hard to call. Germline assignment: CDR1 PRHDT and CDR2 FYEKMQ (reference sequence). This CDR3 has 12 amino acids. The V end lost 3 bases, the J end lost 3 bases, and 5 bases lay between the germline ends. CDR3 coding DNA: TGTGCCAGCAGCTTCATCGAAGAGACCCAGTACTTC. Residues: CASSFIEETQYF.

This clone was seen a handful of times. This rearrangement joins TRBV11-2 to TRBJ1-3; D gene ambiguous. The CDR3 runs 18 residues. CDR1 and CDR2 (germline): SGHAT, FQNNGV. The V gene lost 0 bases and the J gene lost 0 bases, with 15 bases spanning the gap. The CDR3 nucleotides read TGTGCCAGCAGCTTAGATCTAATAGCTGGGTCCTCTGGAAACACCATATATTTT. This encodes CASSLDLIAGSSGNTIYF.

This chain uses TRBV28 with TRBJ2-7; D may match TRBD1 or TRBD2 (6 bases each). Trimming removed 7 bases at V and 3 bases at J, with 16 bases between. The CDR3 totals 14 residues. Germline V gene lookup returns CDR1 MDHEN and CDR2 SYDVKM. This CDR3 is CASTLARGGYEQYF. DNA for the CDR3: TGTGCCAGCACCCTAGCCAGGGGAGGCTACGAGCAGTACTTC.

The rearrangement uses TRBV6-1 and TRBJ2-4; the match to TRBD1 covers 8 bases. CDR1 is MNHNS, CDR2 SASEGT, per germline. Trimming took 10 bases from V and 0 from J; bases not matched to a gene: 2. CDR3 length: 13 residues. The CDR3 sequence is CATTGVAKNIQYF. The DNA of the CDR3 is TGTGCCACGACAGGGGTAGCCAAAAACATTCAGTACTTC.

V gene TRBV19 combines with J gene TRBJ2-3; 11 positions agree with TRBD2. Looked up from germline, CDR1 is LNHDA and CDR2 is SQIVND (reference sequence). CDR3 length: 16 residues. V lost 4 bases, J lost 4 bases, and 7 bases stayed unmatched. The CDR3 region is CASSTLAGGFSDTQYF. DNA of the CDR3: TGTGCCAGTAGTACCTTAGCGGGGGGGTTCTCAGATACGCAGTATTTT. Drawing the rest from reference TRBV19 and TRBJ2-3, the complete variable domain is DGGITQSPKYLFRKEGQNVTLSCEQNLNHDAMYWYRQDPGQGLRLIYYSQIVNDFQKGDIAEGYSVSREKKESFPLTVTSAQKNPTAFYLCASSTLAGGFSDTQYFGPGTRLTVL.

The chain is built from TRBV10-1 and TRBJ2-1, with 7 bases fitting TRBD2. The CDR3 totals 14 residues. Trimming took 3 bases from V and 8 from J; bases not matched to a gene: 7. Germline values: CDR1 WNHNN, CDR2 SYGVQD (reference sequence). The CDR3 DNA is TGCGCCAGCAGTGAAGGTGGGAGGGCAGATGAGCAGTTCTTC. Amino acids: CASSEGGRADEQFF.

This clone was seen a handful of times. At one end the junction does not follow the germline gene, possibly because of a read error. V usage is TRBV9 and J usage is TRBJ2-1; 9 bases fit TRBD2. This CDR3 has 15 residues. The V gene's germline CDR1 is SGDLS and CDR2 YYNGEE. This CDR3 is CASSASGTSYDEQFF. The CDR3 coding sequence is TGTGCCAGCAGCGCGTCCGGGACTAGCTACGATGAGCAGTTCTTC.

This clone has a handful of counts. V and J are TRBV13 and TRBJ1-1; tentatively, D is TRBD1 (5 bases). The CDR3 loop spans 15 amino acids. The V gene lost 5 bases and the J gene lost 4 bases, with 17 bases spanning the gap. Germline CDR1 is PRHDT and CDR2 is FYEKMQ (reference sequence). CDR3 residues: CASSPHLGGGTEAFF. The CDR3 nucleotides read TGTGCCAGCAGCCCACATTTGGGGGGTGGCACTGAAGCTTTCTTT.

This sequence joins TRBV6-1 and TRBJ2-3; D gene unclear. CDR1 and CDR2 from the germline V gene are MNHNS and SASEGT. Trimming stripped 1 base from V and 3 bases from J, with 11 bases between. This CDR3 is built from 15 residues. CDR3 in amino acids: CASSEVPARTDTQYF. CDR3 DNA sequence: TGTGCCAGCAGTGAAGTCCCCGCCAGGACAGATACGCAGTATTTT.

The chain is built from TRBV27 and TRBJ2-1; 7 bases line up with TRBD2. The CDR3 is 15 amino acids. After removal of 6 bases from V and 3 bases from J, the junction contained 8 bases not matched to a gene. Germline CDR1 and CDR2: MNHEY and SMNVEV (reference sequence). The CDR3 bases are TGTGCCAGCAGCACCACCGGGACTATCTACAATGAGCAGTTCTTC. Its protein is CASSTTGTIYNEQFF.

This sequence joins TRBV25-1 and TRBJ2-3; the D is unclear. CDR3 size: 16 residues. V lost 1 base, J lost 0 bases, and 11 bases lay in between. CDR1 MGHDK and CDR2 SYGVNS come from the germline V gene. CDR3 protein: CASSELGLPSTDTQYF. The CDR3 DNA reads TGTGCCAGCAGTGAATTGGGCCTACCCAGCACAGATACGCAGTATTTT.

V gene TRBV7-3 combines with J gene TRBJ1-1; the D gene is possibly TRBD1 (5 bases). The CDR3 runs 15 residues. The V end lost 1 base, the J end lost 1 base, and 10 bases lay between the germline ends. Germline CDR1 is SGHTA and CDR2 is FQGTGA. CDR3 amino acids: CASSLIRQTNTEAFF. In DNA form, the CDR3 reads TGTGCCAGCAGCTTAATAAGACAGACGAACACTGAAGCTTTCTTT.

The rearrangement uses TRBV7-8 and TRBJ2-3, with TRBD2 identical over 9 bases. This CDR3 comprises 16 residues. Trimming removed 2 bases from V and 5 bases from J; junction bases left unmatched: 8. Germline V gene sequence: CDR1 SGHVS, CDR2 FQNEAQ. The CDR3 DNA follows: TGTGCCAGCAGCTTACGGGCTAGCGGGACCGTAGATACGCAGTATTTT. Translating gives CASSLRASGTVDTQYF.

This clone turned up a few times. The rearrangement uses TRBV7-8 and TRBJ1-4; TRBD1 matches 7 bases. Germline CDR1 reads SGHVS; CDR2 reads FQNEAQ. The CDR3 loop spans 15 amino acids. V trimming: 7 bases; J trimming: 8 bases; junction bases outside the gene matches: 13. For the CDR3, the DNA is TGTGCCAGCACCCGTACCGCAGGGGGGAACGAAAAACTGTTTTTT. Protein product: CASTRTAGGNEKLFF.

In nucleotides, the CDR3 is TGTGCCAGCAGCGTGCAGGGGACAAACAATGAGCAGTTCTTC. Amino acids: CASSVQGTNNEQFF. The V gene is TRBV9, the J gene TRBJ2-1, with TRBD1 as a possible D gene (6 bases). This CDR3 has 14 residues. Per germline, CDR1 SGDLS and CDR2 YYNGEE. Trimming removed 2 bases at V and 5 bases at J, with 11 bases between.